Reported below is one TCR beta chain. The antigen is not known. These data come from a study of OX40 agonist ivuxolimab in advanced cancers. Study-wide context: Those treated in dose escalation had hepatocellular carcinoma, melanoma, renal cell cancer or head and neck cancer. Findings and caveats of the study: CD8+ T cells averaged more expanded clones than CD4+. The investigators did not determine what antigen specificity the expanded peripheral T cells had.

Generated by immunoSEQ multiplex PCR, the TCRdb table keeps only in-frame clones and is missing some. The data show some 95,000 clones, around 88% seen once. The sample was CD4+ or CD8+ T cells sorted from blood, taken in a trial of the OX40 agonist ivuxolimab. The TCR was taken from an adult with an advanced solid tumor such as melanoma, head and neck, liver or kidney cancer.

CDR3 in DNA: TGCGCCAGCAGCTTAAGGGGAATCGCTGAAGCTTTCTTT. This encodes CASSLRGIAEAFF. V and J are TRBV5-1 and TRBJ1-1, with D perhaps TRBD1 (5 bases). The CDR3 extends over 13 amino acids. Germline CDR1 SGHRS, CDR2 YFSETQ. Trimming removed 2 bases from V and 6 bases from J, with 11 bases in between.